This T cell receptor (beta chain) was captured in a study of CD8 T cells in ankylosing spondylitis. Study outcomes and limitations: A TCR beta motif of roughly eight highly homologous variants seemed to mark ankylosing spondylitis blood. Earlier reports found some motif variants in synovial fluid and blood in reactive arthritis. Clones tied to disease were said to be significantly enriched in matched ankylosing spondylitis synovial fluid.

TCRdb called the 5' RACE reads again in MiXCR, with one record for every CDR3 protein. In the table there are fewer than 550,000 distinct CDR3 sequences, roughly 5.2% of which are singletons. This clonotype was recorded at least ten times. Its antigen remains unknown. V dropped 6 bases and J dropped 5 bases, with 14 bases sitting between them. The CDR3 spans 14 residues. V is TRBV12-3 or TRBV12-4 and J is TRBJ2-4, with unresolved D. Source material: blood, either unsorted or a sorted T cell fraction (not recorded which). The sequence was collected from a male donor with ankylosing spondylitis. The CDR3 loop reads CASSQTRQENIQYF. The CDR3 nucleotides are TGTGCCAGCAGCCAGACCAGGCAGGAAAACATTCAGTACTTC.